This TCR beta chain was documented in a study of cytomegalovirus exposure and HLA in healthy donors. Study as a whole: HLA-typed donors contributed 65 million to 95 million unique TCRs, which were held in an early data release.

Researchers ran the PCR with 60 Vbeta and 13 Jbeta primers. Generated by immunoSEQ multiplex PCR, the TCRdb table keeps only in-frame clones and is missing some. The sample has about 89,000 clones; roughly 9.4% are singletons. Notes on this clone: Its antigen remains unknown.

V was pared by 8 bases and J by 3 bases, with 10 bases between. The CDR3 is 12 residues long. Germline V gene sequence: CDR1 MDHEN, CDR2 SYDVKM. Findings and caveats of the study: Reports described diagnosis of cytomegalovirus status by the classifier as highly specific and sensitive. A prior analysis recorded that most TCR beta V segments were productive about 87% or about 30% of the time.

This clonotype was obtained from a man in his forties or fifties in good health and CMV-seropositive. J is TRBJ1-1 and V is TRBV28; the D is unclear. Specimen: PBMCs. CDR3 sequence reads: CASWLIDTEAFF. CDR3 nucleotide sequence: TGTGCCAGCTGGCTGATCGACACTGAAGCTTTCTTT.